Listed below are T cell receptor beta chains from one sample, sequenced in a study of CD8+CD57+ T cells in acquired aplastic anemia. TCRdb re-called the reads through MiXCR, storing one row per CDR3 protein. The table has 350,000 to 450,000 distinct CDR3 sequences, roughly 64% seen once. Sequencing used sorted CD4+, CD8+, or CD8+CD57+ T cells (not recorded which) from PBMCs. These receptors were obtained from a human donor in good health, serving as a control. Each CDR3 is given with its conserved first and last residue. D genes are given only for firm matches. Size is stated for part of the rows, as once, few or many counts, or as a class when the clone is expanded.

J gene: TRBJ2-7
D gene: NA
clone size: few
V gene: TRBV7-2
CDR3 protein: CASSLTRNYEQYF
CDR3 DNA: TGTGCCAGCAGCTTGACGAGGAACTACGAGCAGTACTTC

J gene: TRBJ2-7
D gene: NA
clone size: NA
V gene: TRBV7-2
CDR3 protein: CASSLGEGWLHLRF
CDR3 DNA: NA

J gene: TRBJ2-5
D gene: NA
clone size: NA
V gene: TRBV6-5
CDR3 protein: CASSLGGVGGETQYF
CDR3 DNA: TGTGCCAGCAGTTTGGGGGGGGTAGGGGGTGAGACCCAGTACTTC

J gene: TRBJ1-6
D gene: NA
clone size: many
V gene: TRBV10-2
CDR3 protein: CASSESMGRVFNSPLHF
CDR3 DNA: TGCGCCAGCAGTGAGTCGATGGGGCGTGTTTTCAATTCACCCCTCCACTTT

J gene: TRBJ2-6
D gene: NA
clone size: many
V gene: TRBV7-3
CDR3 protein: CASSRQTSGANVLTF
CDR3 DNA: TGTGCCAGCAGCCGACAGACTTCTGGGGCCAACGTCCTGACTTTC

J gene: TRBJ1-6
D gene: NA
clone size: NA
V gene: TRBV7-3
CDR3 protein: CAIRRAGNNYPLHF
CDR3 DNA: TGTGCCATCAGAAGGGCGGGGAATAATTACCCCCTCCACTTT

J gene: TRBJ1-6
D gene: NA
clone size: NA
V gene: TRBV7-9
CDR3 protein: CASSFGISYNEQFLHF
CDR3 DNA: TGTGCCAGCAGCTTTGGCATATCTTACAATGAGCAGTTCCTCCACTTT

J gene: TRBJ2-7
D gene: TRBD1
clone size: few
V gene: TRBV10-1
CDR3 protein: CASSEEGTGSGEQYF
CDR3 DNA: TGCGCCAGCAGTGAGGAGGGGACAGGTAGTGGGGAGCAGTACTTC

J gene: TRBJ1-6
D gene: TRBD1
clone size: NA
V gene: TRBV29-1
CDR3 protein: CSVDRANSPLHF
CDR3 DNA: TGCAGCGTGGACAGGGCCAATTCACCCCTCCACTTT

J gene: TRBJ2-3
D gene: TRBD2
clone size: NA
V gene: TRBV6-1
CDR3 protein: CASRIQRGGIDTQYF
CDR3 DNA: TGTGCCAGCAGGATTCAGCGGGGGGGCATAGATACGCAGTATTTT

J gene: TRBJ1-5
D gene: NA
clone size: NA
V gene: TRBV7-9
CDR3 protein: CATRAQYSNQPRHF
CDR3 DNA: TGTGCCACCAGGGCCCAGTATAGCAATCAGCCCCGGCACTTT